The clone carrying this T cell receptor beta chain showed up many times. The data belong to a study of cytomegalovirus exposure and HLA in healthy donors. For the study at large: Most donors, around 81% of 350 to 450 genotyped, fell in the Caucasian-associated ancestry cluster.

V lost 4 bases and J 2 bases, leaving 14 bases between the germline ends. This CDR3 contains 15 residues. CDR1 and CDR2 (germline): MGHDK, SYGVNS. All donors participated as healthy donors of bone marrow. The PCR made use of 60 Vbeta and 13 Jbeta primers. The data were produced by immunoSEQ multiplex PCR, yet TCRdb's version contains in-frame clones alone and is incomplete. This sample has about 98,000 clones; around 76% occur once, and the top ten carry approximately 8.4%. This sequence was found in a human donor in good health. Sequencing used PBMCs. V is TRBV25-1 and J is TRBJ2-5, with D possibly matching TRBD2 (5 bases). The CDR3 region is CASSAPSGKQETQYF. The CDR3 DNA reads as TGTGCCAGCAGTGCCCCGTCGGGGAAACAAGAGACCCAGTACTTC. The variable domain in full, completed from reference TRBV25-1 and TRBJ2-5, reads EADIYQTPRYLVIGTGKKITLECSQTMGHDKMYWYQQDPGMELHLIHYSYGVNSTEKGDLSSESTVSRIRTEHFPLTLESARPSHTSQYLCASSAPSGKQETQYFGPGTRLLVL.